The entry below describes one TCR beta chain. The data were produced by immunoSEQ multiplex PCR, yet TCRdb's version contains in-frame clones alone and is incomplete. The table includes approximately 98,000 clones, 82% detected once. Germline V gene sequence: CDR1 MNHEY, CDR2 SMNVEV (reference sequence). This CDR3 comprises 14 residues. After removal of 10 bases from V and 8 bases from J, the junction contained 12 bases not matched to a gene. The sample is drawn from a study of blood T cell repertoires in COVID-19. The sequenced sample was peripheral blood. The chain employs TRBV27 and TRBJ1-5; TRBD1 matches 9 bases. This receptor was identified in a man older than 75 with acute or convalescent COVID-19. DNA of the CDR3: TGTGCCACCTCGCCTAACAGGGGGCTTAAGCCCCAGCATTTT. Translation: CATSPNRGLKPQHF.